Listed below are T cell receptor beta chains from one sample, sequenced in a study of OX40 agonist ivuxolimab in advanced cancers. Libraries were prepared by immunoSEQ multiplex PCR; TCRdb keeps only in-frame clonotypes and omits some of them. The table shows about 85,000 clones, with 65% to 90% occurring only once. The sample in question was CD4+ or CD8+ T cells sorted from blood, obtained in a trial of the OX40 agonist ivuxolimab. These TCRs come from an adult with an advanced solid tumor such as melanoma, head and neck, liver or kidney cancer. The CDR3 runs from the conserved cysteine through the conserved F or W. A D gene is named only where the DNA matches it firmly. Where a row states a size, it is once, few, many or the class of an expanded clone; other rows omit it.

size,J,D,V,CDR3,DNA
.,TRBJ1-3,.,TRBV9,CASSSPRGRGTGNTIYF,TGTGCCAGCAGTTCACCCCGGGGCAGGGGTACTGGAAACACCATATATTTT
.,TRBJ1-1,.,TRBV5-1,CASSLDTTEAFF,TGCGCCAGCAGCCTCGACACCACTGAAGCTTTCTTT
.,TRBJ2-7,.,TRBV14,CASSQTRVLFYEQYF,TGTGCCAGCAGCCAGACAAGGGTTCTCTTCTACGAGCAGTACTTC
.,TRBJ2-7,.,TRBV4-1,CASSTRELYEQYF,TGCGCCAGCAGCACCCGGGAGCTCTACGAGCAGTACTTC
.,TRBJ2-3,TRBD2,TRBV7-3,CASSFSVPTSGGAPTQYF,TGTGCCAGCAGCTTTTCGGTCCCTACTAGCGGGGGGGCCCCTACGCAGTATTTT
.,TRBJ2-5,.,TRBV21-1,CASSNELQGAWETQYF,TGTGCCAGCAGCAATGAGCTGCAGGGGGCTTGGGAGACCCAGTACTTC
.,TRBJ1-1,TRBD1,TRBV2,CASSAGGTEAFF,TGTGCCAGCAGCGCAGGGGGCACTGAAGCTTTCTTT
.,TRBJ2-7,TRBD1,TRBV2,CASSPKGTGHYEQYF,TGTGCCAGCAGTCCTAAGGGGACAGGGCACTACGAGCAGTACTTC
.,TRBJ1-2,.,TRBV19,CASSIDPTGYTF,TGTGCCAGTAGTATAGATCCGACGGGCTACACCTTC
once,TRBJ1-5,.,TRBV19,CASSIAQHISFGQPQHF,TGTGCCAGTAGTATTGCGCAGCATATTAGTTTCGGTCAGCCCCAGCATTTT
.,TRBJ1-5,.,TRBV30,CAWSGGEDQPQHF,TGTGCCTGGAGCGGGGGAGAGGATCAGCCCCAGCATTTT
.,TRBJ2-3,TRBD2,TRBV29-1,CSVEERGGSTDTQYF,TGCAGCGTTGAGGAGCGGGGGGGAAGCACAGATACGCAGTATTTT
.,TRBJ1-4,.,TRBV19,CASSITLSGEKLFF,TGTGCCAGTAGTATTACACTCTCTGGTGAAAAACTGTTTTTT
.,TRBJ2-3,TRBD1,TRBV27,CASSPTDPRGTQYF,TGTGCCAGCAGTCCAACAGACCCCAGGGGGACGCAGTATTTT
.,TRBJ2-2,.,TRBV4-2,CASSQDPGTSTGELFF,TGTGCCAGCAGCCAAGATCCCGGAACGAGCACCGGGGAGCTGTTTTTT
.,TRBJ2-5,TRBD2,TRBV6-1,CASRTSGGPGETQYF,TGTGCCAGCCGGACTAGCGGGGGGCCGGGGGAGACCCAGTACTTC
once,TRBJ1-6,.,TRBV6-1,CASSERPGQNSPLHF,TGTGCCAGCAGTGAACGCCCAGGGCAGAATTCACCCCTCCACTTT
.,TRBJ2-3,TRBD1,TRBV6-1,CASSGDRGFTDTQYF,TGTGCCAGCAGTGGGGACAGGGGGTTCACAGATACGCAGTATTTT
once,TRBJ2-2,TRBD1,TRBV7-2,CASSLGQGRVTGELFF,TGTGCCAGCAGCTTAGGACAGGGGCGCGTCACCGGGGAGCTGTTTTTT
.,TRBJ1-6,.,TRBV28,CASSSRLSNTINSPLHF,TGTGCCAGCAGTTCCCGCCTCTCCAACACTATCAATTCACCCCTCCACTTT
.,TRBJ2-7,.,TRBV6-6,CASSGNQGFDEQYF,TGTGCCAGCAGTGGCAACCAGGGGTTCGACGAGCAGTACTTC
.,TRBJ1-2,.,TRBV18,CASSPRDASYTF,TGTGCCAGCTCACCTCGGGACGCGAGCTACACCTTC
.,TRBJ2-1,.,TRBV6-5,CASSFRGSNEQFF,TGTGCCAGCAGTTTTAGGGGGAGCAATGAGCAGTTCTTC
.,TRBJ1-1,.,TRBV15,CATSRDQNGRGAKDEAFF,TGTGCCACCAGCAGAGATCAGAACGGCCGGGGGGCGAAGGATGAAGCTTTCTTT
.,TRBJ1-1,.,TRBV5-1,CASSLYLDNTEAFF,TGCGCCAGCAGCTTGTACCTGGATAACACTGAAGCTTTCTTT
once,TRBJ1-2,.,TRBV2,CASSDTYPNYGYTF,TGTGCCAGCTCGGACACCTACCCCAACTATGGCTACACCTTC
.,TRBJ2-3,.,TRBV5-4,CASSAFDGAGIDTQYF,TGTGCCAGCAGCGCGTTCGACGGGGCAGGGATAGATACGCAGTATTTT
.,TRBJ2-2,TRBD2,TRBV5-6,CASSLLREGSTGELFF,TGTGCCAGCAGCTTGCTCAGGGAGGGGAGCACCGGGGAGCTGTTTTTT
.,TRBJ2-3,TRBD2,TRBV28,CASSSSAGSTDTQYF,TGTGCCAGCAGTTCCTCAGCGGGGAGCACAGATACGCAGTATTTT
.,TRBJ2-7,TRBD1,TRBV30,CAWSPQGYEQYF,TGTGCCTGGAGTCCACAGGGGTACGAGCAGTACTTC
.,TRBJ1-3,.,TRBV25-1,CASSEWTGPRGNTIYF,TGTGCCAGCAGTGAATGGACGGGACCGCGGGGAAACACCATATATTTT
.,TRBJ1-2,.,TRBV25-1,CASRGGTSGYTF,TGTGCCAGCAGGGGGGGGACTTCAGGCTACACCTTC
.,TRBJ1-2,.,TRBV6-1,CASSSRATESYGYTF,TGTGCCAGCAGTTCGCGGGCCACTGAGAGCTATGGCTACACCTTC
few,TRBJ1-5,TRBD1,TRBV7-9,CASSLRQGGRNQPQHF,TGTGCCAGCAGCCTCCGACAGGGGGGGCGCAATCAGCCCCAGCATTTT
.,TRBJ2-7,.,TRBV7-9,CASSPRPGLLSYEQYF,TGTGCCAGCAGCCCCCGTCCAGGTCTACTTTCCTACGAGCAGTACTTC
.,TRBJ1-4,.,TRBV25-1,CASSERLGEEKLFF,TGTGCCAGCAGTGAACGTCTGGGAGAAGAAAAACTGTTTTTT
few,TRBJ1-6,.,TRBV13,CASSLQGHSPLHF,TGTGCCAGCAGCTTGCAGGGACATTCACCCCTCCACTTT
.,TRBJ2-1,TRBD1,TRBV11-2,CASSLNRGANEQFF,TGTGCCAGCAGCCTTAACAGGGGTGCGAATGAGCAGTTCTTC
.,TRBJ2-7,.,TRBV10-2,CASSETGSRYEQYF,TGCGCCAGCAGTGAAACAGGGTCCCGCTACGAGCAGTACTTC
few,TRBJ1-1,TRBD1,TRBV28,CASSSLPDRGRATEAFF,TGTGCCAGCAGTTCTCTACCGGACAGGGGTCGGGCCACTGAAGCTTTCTTT
.,TRBJ2-5,.,TRBV5-4,CASSLGGGEETQYF,TGTGCCAGCAGCTTGGGAGGGGGTGAAGAGACCCAGTACTTC
.,TRBJ1-1,TRBD1,TRBV7-2,CASSLVQGAPEAFF,TGTGCCAGCAGCTTAGTACAGGGGGCCCCTGAAGCTTTCTTT
.,TRBJ2-5,.,TRBV7-2,CASNTPRGTGETQYF,TGTGCCAGCAACACGCCCCGGGGCACTGGGGAGACCCAGTACTTC
.,TRBJ1-6,TRBD1,TRBV2,CASGGQGNSPLHF,TGTGCCAGCGGGGGACAGGGGAACTCACCCCTCCACTTT
.,TRBJ1-1,TRBD1,TRBV5-4,CASSPDLGQGVRAFF,TGTGCCAGCAGCCCCGACCTAGGACAGGGGGTCAGAGCTTTCTTT
.,TRBJ1-5,.,TRBV2,CASSVGGDQPQHF,TGTGCCAGCAGTGTCGGGGGGGATCAGCCCCAGCATTTT
once,TRBJ2-3,.,TRBV9,CASSVGISSTDTQYF,TGTGCCAGCAGCGTAGGGATCTCTAGCACAGATACGCAGTATTTT
.,TRBJ2-7,TRBD2,TRBV5-1,CASSLLAGETYEQYF,TGCGCCAGCAGCTTGCTGGCGGGGGAAACCTACGAGCAGTACTTC
.,TRBJ2-7,TRBD1,TRBV4-1,CASSQTGTGLYEQYF,TGCGCCAGCAGCCAAACCGGGACAGGGCTCTACGAGCAGTACTTC
.,TRBJ1-6,.,TRBV5-4,CASSFHPNSPLHF,TGTGCCAGCAGCTTTCATCCCAATTCACCCCTCCACTTT
.,TRBJ2-5,.,TRBV10-2,CASSESIGLISQETQYF,TGCGCCAGCAGTGAGTCAATCGGACTCATAAGCCAAGAGACCCAGTACTTC
.,TRBJ1-1,TRBD1,TRBV28,CASSSPRGDRGEAFF,TGTGCCAGCAGTTCCCCCCGAGGGGACAGGGGGGAGGCTTTCTTT